The rows below give T cell receptor beta chains drawn from one sample of a study of CD8 T cells in ankylosing spondylitis. TCRdb called the 5' RACE reads again in MiXCR, with one record for every CDR3 protein. The data contain fewer than 650,000 distinct CDR3 sequences, roughly 13% of them singletons. The specimen was blood, either unsorted or a sorted T cell fraction (not recorded which). Every receptor here comes from a male donor with ankylosing spondylitis. CDR3s include the opening cysteine and the closing phenylalanine or tryptophan. The order of the fields is clone size, J gene, D gene, V gene, CDR3 DNA, CDR3 protein. The D gene is left open where the match is weak. Size values are once, few and many counts, or a class for expanded clones, and some rows have none.

>.|TRBJ2-7|TRBD2|TRBV27
TGTGCCAGCAGTCCATCCGGGACTAGCGGTCTTATGCAGTACTTC
CASSPSGTSGLMQYF
>few|TRBJ2-2|.|TRBV7-8
TGTGCCAGCACCAATGACCCATGGGAGCTGTTTTTT
CASTNDPWELFF
>few|TRBJ2-7|.|TRBV20-1
TGCAGTGCTAGAGATCCCCGCGGGTTTGGTGACGAGCAGTACTTC
CSARDPRGFGDEQYF
>.|TRBJ2-1|.|TRBV2
TGTGCCAGCCGAGAGGGGCCTCCCGGGTACAATGAGCAGTTCTTC
CASREGPPGYNEQFF
>.|TRBJ2-3|.|TRBV11-3
TGTGCCAGCAGCTTAGGTACCGCCAGTCTTACGCAGTATTTT
CASSLGTASLTQYF
>few|TRBJ2-1|.|TRBV20-1
TGCAGGCTCATCGGTCGGAGGAATGAGCAGTTCTTC
CRLIGRRNEQFF
>many|TRBJ1-1|.|TRBV5-1
TGCGCCAGCAGCTCGGGGGTGGGGGCTGAAGCTTTCTTT
CASSSGVGAEAFF
>few|TRBJ1-1|.|TRBV7-9
TGTGCCAGCAGCTTTCACGGGGGTGAAGCTTTCTTT
CASSFHGGEAFF
>.|TRBJ2-1|.|TRBV19
TGTGCCTGTGGCCGGGACTCCTCCTACAATGAGCAGTTCTTC
CACGRDSSYNEQFF
>.|TRBJ2-1|TRBD2|TRBV10-3
TGTGCCATCAGTGAGTCTCGGGGGACTAGCGGGAGGAGCTCCTACAATGAGCAGTTCTTC
CAISESRGTSGRSSYNEQFF
>few|TRBJ1-1|TRBD1|TRBV18
TGTGCCAGCCATGGGGACAGGGCGTCTTTAGTGAACACTGAAGCTTTCTTT
CASHGDRASLVNTEAFF
>.|TRBJ1-5|TRBD1|TRBV2
TGTGCCAGCAGTGGGGACCCTCGACAGGGAATATGGAATCAGCCCCAGCATTTT
CASSGDPRQGIWNQPQHF
>.|TRBJ2-2|.|TRBV5-1
TGCGCCAGCAGCTCAAGACTAGAGAACACCGGGGAGCTGTTTTTT
CASSSRLENTGELFF
>few|TRBJ2-1|TRBD1|TRBV27
TGTGCCAGCAGTTTTCTAGGGGGCCGCAATGAGCAGTTCTTC
CASSFLGGRNEQFF
>.|TRBJ2-1|.|TRBV9
TGTGCCAGCAGCCTCGTGGGTGACACTGAGCAGTTCTTC
CASSLVGDTEQFF
>.|TRBJ2-2|TRBD2|TRBV9
TGTGCCAGCAGCGCTACGACTAGCGGGAGGTTCACCGGGGAGCTGTTTTTT
CASSATTSGRFTGELFF
>few|TRBJ1-4|TRBD1|TRBV15
TGTGCCACCAGCGGACGGACAGGGCGCGCAACTAATGAAAAACTGTTTTTT
CATSGRTGRATNEKLFF
>few|TRBJ2-5|.|TRBV11-3
TGTGCCAGCAGCTCCGGGCTTAGTAACGTTCGCCAAGAGACCCAGTACTTC
CASSSGLSNVRQETQYF
>many|TRBJ2-3|TRBD2|TRBV3-1
TGTGCCAGCAGCCAACGCGGGAGAAACGGAGATACGCAGTATTTT
CASSQRGRNGDTQYF
>many|TRBJ2-3|.|TRBV7-9
TGTGCCAGCAGCATTAAAGATACGCAGTATTTT
CASSIKDTQYF
>few|TRBJ1-1|.|TRBV7-9
TGTGCCAGCAGCCCACTCACAGGGCTAACCATGAACACTGAAGCTTTCTTT
CASSPLTGLTMNTEAFF
>.|TRBJ2-2|TRBD2|TRBV20-1
TGCAGTGCGCCCCTCCCCTGGACTAGCGGGAGTCCGACCGGGGAGCTGTTTTTT
CSAPLPWTSGSPTGELFF
>.|TRBJ2-2|.|TRBV18
TGTGCCAGCTCACTCCGACAGCCTACCGGGGAGCTGTTTTTT
CASSLRQPTGELFF
>.|TRBJ2-7|.|TRBV27
TGTGCCAGCAAACTTGGGGCGGCCTCCTACGAGCAGTACTTC
CASKLGAASYEQYF
>few|TRBJ2-6|TRBD1|TRBV11-1
TGTGCCAGCAGCTTAGGGACAGGGTACCTCTCTGGGGCCAACGTCCTGACTTTC
CASSLGTGYLSGANVLTF
>few|TRBJ2-5|TRBD1|TRBV20-1
TGCAGTGCCGCGGCCGGGACAGGGCCGGGAGAGACCCAGTACTTC
CSAAAGTGPGETQYF
>few|TRBJ1-3|.|TRBV15
TGTGCCACCAGCAGAGATGGGGGTGCGGGAAACACCATATATTTT
CATSRDGGAGNTIYF
>few|TRBJ2-3|TRBD1|TRBV3-1
TGTGCCAGCAGCCGTCGACAGGGACAGGGCACAGATACGCAGTATTTT
CASSRRQGQGTDTQYF
>many|TRBJ2-1|.|TRBV24-1
TGTGCCACCGCCCAGGACTACAATGAGCAGTTCTTC
CATAQDYNEQFF
>many|TRBJ1-2|.|TRBV12-3/TRBV12-4
TGTGCCAGCAGTTTAAATATCATAAACTATGGCTACACCTTC
CASSLNIINYGYTF
>few|TRBJ1-3|.|TRBV4-1
TGCGCCAGCAGCCAAGATGCCCCCGAGGGAAACGGAAACACCATATATTTT
CASSQDAPEGNGNTIYF
>.|TRBJ1-1|.|TRBV2
TGTGCCAGCAGTGTATATAGGGTCGCTGAAGCTTTCTTT
CASSVYRVAEAFF
>many|TRBJ1-1|.|TRBV12-3/TRBV12-4
TGTGCCAGCAGTTTAAATGGGGGAACTGAAGCTTTCTTT
CASSLNGGTEAFF
>few|TRBJ2-5|.|TRBV18
TGTGCCAGCTCACCACCGACGCAAGAGACCCAGTACTTC
CASSPPTQETQYF
>.|TRBJ2-1|TRBD2|TRBV5-5
TGTGCCAGCAGCCACCGGACTAGCGTCTCCTACAATGAGCAGTTCTTC
CASSHRTSVSYNEQFF
>many|TRBJ1-5|.|TRBV29-1
TGCAGCGTCAGGGTGGGCAATCAGCCCCAGCATTTT
CSVRVGNQPQHF
>many|TRBJ2-1|.|TRBV5-1
TGCGCCAGCGGCGCTTTGGTGGCCCACAATGAGCAGTTCTTC
CASGALVAHNEQFF
>.|TRBJ2-1|.|TRBV6-1
TGTGCCAGCAGCCTAAGTGGGAGTCGGTACAATGAGCAGTTCTTC
CASSLSGSRYNEQFF
>few|TRBJ1-2|TRBD1|TRBV29-1
TGCAGCGTTGAAGTCGGACAGGGGGGCTATGGCTACACCTTC
CSVEVGQGGYGYTF
>many|TRBJ1-5|.|TRBV12-3/TRBV12-4
TGTGCCACAAACCGAGGGGCAGATCAGCCCCAGCATTTT
CATNRGADQPQHF
>few|TRBJ1-6|.|TRBV14
TGTGCCAGCAGCCAAGAGGGGACGGGTAATTCACCCCTCCACTTT
CASSQEGTGNSPLHF
>.|TRBJ2-1|TRBD2|TRBV30
TGTGCCTGGAGTGTACCCGGGGGGAGGGCGGGTGAGCAGTTCTTC
CAWSVPGGRAGEQFF
>few|TRBJ2-2|TRBD2|TRBV29-1
TGCAGCGTTGAAGGTGGCGAGGGAGGGACCGGGGAGCTGTTTTTT
CSVEGGEGGTGELFF
>.|TRBJ2-1|TRBD2|TRBV4-2
TGTGCCAGCAGCCAAGACGGGACTACGTACAATGAGCAGTTCTTC
CASSQDGTTYNEQFF
>few|TRBJ2-1|TRBD1|TRBV18
TGTGCCAGCTCACCGGACCAGGTCAGGGGGTCCAATGAGCAGTTCTTC
CASSPDQVRGSNEQFF
>.|TRBJ1-4|TRBD1|TRBV11-2
TGTGCCAGCAGCTACGGACAGGGGTATGAAAAACTGTTTTTT
CASSYGQGYEKLFF
>few|TRBJ1-1|.|TRBV5-1
TGCGCCAGCAGCTTGTCCCCTCGGGGGGTCGGCACTGAAGCTTTCTTT
CASSLSPRGVGTEAFF
>few|TRBJ2-1|.|TRBV12-3/TRBV12-4
TGTGCCAGCAGTTTGTTTGTAGCTGCGGACTACAATGAGCAGTTCTTC
CASSLFVAADYNEQFF
>few|TRBJ2-5|.|TRBV5-6
TGTGCCAGCAGCTTCCGAGGGGGAGAAGAGACCCAGTACTTC
CASSFRGGEETQYF
>few|TRBJ1-1|.|TRBV4-1
TGCGCCAGCAGCCAAATGGTAGGGTATGTTGAAGCTTTCTTT
CASSQMVGYVEAFF
>.|TRBJ2-5|.|TRBV24-1
TGTGCCACCCAACAGGACAGTCGAGAGACCCAGTACTTC
CATQQDSRETQYF
>.|TRBJ2-2|TRBD2|TRBV5-1
TGCGCCAGCAGCTTGGACGGCGGGAGGGCCCCCGGGGAGCTGTTTTTT
CASSLDGGRAPGELFF
>.|TRBJ2-1|.|TRBV3-1
TGTGCCAGCAGCCAAGGAAGGACGGCCCCACATGAGCAGTTCTTC
CASSQGRTAPHEQFF